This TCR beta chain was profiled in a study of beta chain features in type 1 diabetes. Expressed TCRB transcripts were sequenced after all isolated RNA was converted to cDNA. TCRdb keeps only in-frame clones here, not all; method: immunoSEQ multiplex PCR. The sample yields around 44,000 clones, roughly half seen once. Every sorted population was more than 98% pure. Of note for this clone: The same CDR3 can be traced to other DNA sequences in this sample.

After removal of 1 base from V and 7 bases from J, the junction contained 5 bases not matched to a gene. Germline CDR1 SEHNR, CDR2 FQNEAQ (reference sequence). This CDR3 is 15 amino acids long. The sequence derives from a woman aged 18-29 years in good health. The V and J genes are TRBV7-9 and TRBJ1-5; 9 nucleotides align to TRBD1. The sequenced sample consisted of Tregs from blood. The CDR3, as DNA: TGTGCCAGCAGCTTAGAGGGGGGACAGGGACAGCCCCAGCATTTT. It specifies CASSLEGGQGQPQHF.